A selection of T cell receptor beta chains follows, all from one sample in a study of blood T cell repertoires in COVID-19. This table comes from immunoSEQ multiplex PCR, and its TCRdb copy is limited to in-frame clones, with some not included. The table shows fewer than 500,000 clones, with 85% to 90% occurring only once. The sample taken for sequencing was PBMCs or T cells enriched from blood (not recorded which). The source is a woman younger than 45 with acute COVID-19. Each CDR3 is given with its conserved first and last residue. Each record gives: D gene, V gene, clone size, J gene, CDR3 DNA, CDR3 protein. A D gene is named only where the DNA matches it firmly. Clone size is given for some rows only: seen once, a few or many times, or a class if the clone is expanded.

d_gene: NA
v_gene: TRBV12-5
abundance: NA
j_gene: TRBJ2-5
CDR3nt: TGTGCTAGTGGACGTCATGAGCAAAGGGGGGGAGAGACCCAGTACTTC
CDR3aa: CASGRHEQRGGETQYF

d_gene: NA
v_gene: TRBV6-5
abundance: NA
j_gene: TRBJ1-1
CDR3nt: TGTGCCAGCAGTTACGACAGGCGGGCCACTGAAGCTTTCTTT
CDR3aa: CASSYDRRATEAFF

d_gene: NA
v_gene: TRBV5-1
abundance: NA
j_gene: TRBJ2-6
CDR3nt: TGCGCCAGCAGCTTGTCGTGGAGGGGCAACGTCCTGACTTTC
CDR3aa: CASSLSWRGNVLTF

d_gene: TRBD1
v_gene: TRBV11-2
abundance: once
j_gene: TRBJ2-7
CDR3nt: TGTGCCAGCAGCTTAGAATGGACAGGGACTGAGCAGTACTTC
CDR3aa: CASSLEWTGTEQYF

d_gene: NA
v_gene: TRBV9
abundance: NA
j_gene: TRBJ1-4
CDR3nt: TGTGCCAGCAGCGTAGAACAGGGACGGGAAAAACTGTTTTTT
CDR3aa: CASSVEQGREKLFF

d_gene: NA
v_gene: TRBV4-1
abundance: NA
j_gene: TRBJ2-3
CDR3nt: TGCGCCAGCAGCCGAACCCTAAGAGGACCCGGACGGACTACCACAGATACGCAGTATTTT
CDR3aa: CASSRTLRGPGRTTTDTQYF

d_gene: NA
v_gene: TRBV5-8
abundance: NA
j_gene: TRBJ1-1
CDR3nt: TGTGCCAGCAGACGGGGTCCGAACACTGAAGCTTTCTTT
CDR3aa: CASRRGPNTEAFF

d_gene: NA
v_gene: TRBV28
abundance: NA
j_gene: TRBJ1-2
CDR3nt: TGTGCCAGCAGTTTAGAGGGGACATACTATGGCTACACCTTC
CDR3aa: CASSLEGTYYGYTF

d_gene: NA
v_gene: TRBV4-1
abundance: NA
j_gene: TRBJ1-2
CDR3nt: TGCGCCAGCAGCCTTGCGGCAGCGAAACATGTGGGCTACACCTTC
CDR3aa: CASSLAAAKHVGYTF

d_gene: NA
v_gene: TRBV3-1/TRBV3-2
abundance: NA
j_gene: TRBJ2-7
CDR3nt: TGTGCCAGCAGCCAAGCTCCCCCCGGTAAGGAGCAGTACTTC
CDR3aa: CASSQAPPGKEQYF

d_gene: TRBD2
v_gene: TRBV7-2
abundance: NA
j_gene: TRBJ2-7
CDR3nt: TGTGCCAGCGGGCCACCGGGGGGCTACGAGCAGTACTTC
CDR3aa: CASGPPGGYEQYF

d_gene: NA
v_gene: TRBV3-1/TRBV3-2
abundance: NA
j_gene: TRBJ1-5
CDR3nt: TGTGCCAGCAGCCCGAGACAGGCCGATCAGCCCCAGCATTTT
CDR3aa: CASSPRQADQPQHF

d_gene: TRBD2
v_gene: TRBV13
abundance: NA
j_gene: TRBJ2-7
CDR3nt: TGTGCCAGCAGCATAGCGGGGGGGCCCTACGAGCAGTACTTC
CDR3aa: CASSIAGGPYEQYF

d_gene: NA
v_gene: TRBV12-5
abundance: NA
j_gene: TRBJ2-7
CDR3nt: TGTGCTAGTGGTTTGGCCCTGGGGCCAACAGGCGAGCAGTACTTC
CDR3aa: CASGLALGPTGEQYF

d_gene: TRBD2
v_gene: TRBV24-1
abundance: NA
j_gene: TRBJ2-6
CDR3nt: TGTGCCACCAGTGATTACGGTAGCGGGGGCTCTGGGGCCAACGTCCTGACTTTC
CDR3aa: CATSDYGSGGSGANVLTF

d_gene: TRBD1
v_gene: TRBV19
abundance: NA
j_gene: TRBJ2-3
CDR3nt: TGTGCCACCTCCGAGGACAGGGTAGGCACAGATACGCAGTATTTT
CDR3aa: CATSEDRVGTDTQYF

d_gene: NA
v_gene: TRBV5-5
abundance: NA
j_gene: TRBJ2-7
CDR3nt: TGTGCCAGCAGCTTGCGGGAATCTTTGGTCTACGAGCAGTACTTC
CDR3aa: CASSLRESLVYEQYF

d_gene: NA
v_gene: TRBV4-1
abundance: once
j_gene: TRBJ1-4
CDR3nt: TGCGCCAGCAGCCAAGATCGGAGGGATCTGTTTTTT
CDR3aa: CASSQDRRDLFF

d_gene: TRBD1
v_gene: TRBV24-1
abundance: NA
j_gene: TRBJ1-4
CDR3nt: TGTGCCACCAGTGACCCGACAGGGGGGAGTGAAAAACTGTTTTTT
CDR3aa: CATSDPTGGSEKLFF

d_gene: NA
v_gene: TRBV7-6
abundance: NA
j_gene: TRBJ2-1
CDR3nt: TGTGCCAGCAGCCCACAGCGAGGGAAAAATGAGCAGTTCTTC
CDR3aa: CASSPQRGKNEQFF

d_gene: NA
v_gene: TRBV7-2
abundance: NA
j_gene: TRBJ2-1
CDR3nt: TGTGCCAGCAGCTTCCTAGCGATAAACAATGAGCAGTTCTTC
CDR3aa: CASSFLAINNEQFF

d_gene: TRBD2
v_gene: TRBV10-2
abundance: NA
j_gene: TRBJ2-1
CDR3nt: TGCGCCAGCAGTGGGGCCCCTGTAGCGGGTTACAATGAGCAGTTCTTC
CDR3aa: CASSGAPVAGYNEQFF

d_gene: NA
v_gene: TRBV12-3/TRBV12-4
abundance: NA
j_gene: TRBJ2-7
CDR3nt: TGTGCCAGCAGTTCGGGGGAAGCCTACGAGCAGTACTTC
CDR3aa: CASSSGEAYEQYF

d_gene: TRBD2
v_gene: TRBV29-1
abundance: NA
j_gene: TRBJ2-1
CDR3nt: TGCAGCGTGCCGGGACTAGCGGTGTACAATGAGCAGTTCTTC
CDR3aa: CSVPGLAVYNEQFF

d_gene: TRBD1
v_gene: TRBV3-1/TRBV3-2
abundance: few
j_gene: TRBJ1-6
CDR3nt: TGTGCCAGCAGCCAATTAGACAGGGTCAATTCACCCCTCCACTTT
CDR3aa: CASSQLDRVNSPLHF

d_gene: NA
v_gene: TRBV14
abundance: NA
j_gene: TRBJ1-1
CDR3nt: TGTGCCAGCAGCCATGCGGGAGGGGGTACTGAAGCTTTCTTT
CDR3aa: CASSHAGGGTEAFF

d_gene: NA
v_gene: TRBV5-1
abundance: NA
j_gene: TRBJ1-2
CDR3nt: TGCGCCAGCATACCAGACGGGGGTCTCAACTATGGCTACACCTTC
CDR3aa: CASIPDGGLNYGYTF

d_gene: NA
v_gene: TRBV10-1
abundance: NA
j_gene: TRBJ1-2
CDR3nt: TGCGCCAGCAGTGAGAAATCCCAGGCCGGTGGCTACACCTTC
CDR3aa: CASSEKSQAGGYTF

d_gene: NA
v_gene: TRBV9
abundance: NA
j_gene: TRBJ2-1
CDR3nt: TGTGCCAGCGCGCCTGGTTTGGATGAGCAGTTCTTC
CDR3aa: CASAPGLDEQFF

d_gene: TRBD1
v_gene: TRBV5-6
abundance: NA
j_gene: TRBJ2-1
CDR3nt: TGTGCCAGGGGGAAGACCGACAGGGACAATGAGCAGTTCTTC
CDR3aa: CARGKTDRDNEQFF

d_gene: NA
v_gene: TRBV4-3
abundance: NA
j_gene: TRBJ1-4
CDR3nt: TGCGCCAGCAGCCCTACGTCAGGGGAAAAACTGTTTTTT
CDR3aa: CASSPTSGEKLFF

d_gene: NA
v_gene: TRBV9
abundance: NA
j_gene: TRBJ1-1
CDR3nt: TGTGCCAGCAGCGAAACAATGGCCAACACTGAAGCTTTCTTT
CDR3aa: CASSETMANTEAFF

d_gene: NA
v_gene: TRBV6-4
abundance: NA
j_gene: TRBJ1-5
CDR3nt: TGTGCCAGCGGTAACCCGGGAGGCACTTGGAATCAGCCCCAGCATTTT
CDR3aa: CASGNPGGTWNQPQHF

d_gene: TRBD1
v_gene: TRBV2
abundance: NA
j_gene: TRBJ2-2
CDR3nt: TGTGCCAGCAGTATCGAGGGGGCCGCCGGGGAGCTGTTTTTT
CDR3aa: CASSIEGAAGELFF

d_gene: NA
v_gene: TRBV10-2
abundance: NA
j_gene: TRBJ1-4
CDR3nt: TGCGCCAGCCTTAATGAAAAACTGTTTTTT
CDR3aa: CASLNEKLFF

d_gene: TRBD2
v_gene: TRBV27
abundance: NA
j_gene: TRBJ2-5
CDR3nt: TGTGCCAGCAGTTTAAGGGCTAGCGGGGGGCGACAAGAGACCCAGTACTTC
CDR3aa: CASSLRASGGRQETQYF

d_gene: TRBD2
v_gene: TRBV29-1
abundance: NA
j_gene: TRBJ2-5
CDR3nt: TGCAGCGTTCAGCGGGGGGCGTCTAAAGAGACCCAGTACTTC
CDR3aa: CSVQRGASKETQYF

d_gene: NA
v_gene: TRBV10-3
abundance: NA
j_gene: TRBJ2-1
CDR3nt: TGTGCCATCAGTGAGGGGGAGCGCAATGAGCAGTTCTTC
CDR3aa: CAISEGERNEQFF

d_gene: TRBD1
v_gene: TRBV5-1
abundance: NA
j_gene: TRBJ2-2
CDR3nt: TGCGCCAGCAGCCCGCCGGACAGGGTGACCGGGGAGCTGTTTTTT
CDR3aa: CASSPPDRVTGELFF

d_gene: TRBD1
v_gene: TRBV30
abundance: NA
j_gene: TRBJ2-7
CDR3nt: TGTGCCTGGAGTACCGGACAGGGGGCAACCTACGAGCAGTACTTC
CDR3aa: CAWSTGQGATYEQYF

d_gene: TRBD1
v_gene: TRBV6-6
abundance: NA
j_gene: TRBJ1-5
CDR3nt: TGTGCCAGCGGAGGGGGCTTTAACAATCAGCCCCAGCATTTT
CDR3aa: CASGGGFNNQPQHF

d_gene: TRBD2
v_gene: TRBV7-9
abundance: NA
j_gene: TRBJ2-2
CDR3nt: TGTGCCAGCAGCCCCCCACTAGCGGGGGGGCCCGGGGAGCTGTTTTTT
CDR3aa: CASSPPLAGGPGELFF

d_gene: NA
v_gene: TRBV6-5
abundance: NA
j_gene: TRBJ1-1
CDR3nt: TGTGCCAGCAGAGGGGCCCCATTGGACACTGAAGCTTTCTTT
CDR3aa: CASRGAPLDTEAFF

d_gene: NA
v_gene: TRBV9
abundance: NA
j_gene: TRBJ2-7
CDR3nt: TGTGCCAGCAGCGTAGGGGGGGGCACCCCCGTGGAGCAGTACTTC
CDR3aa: CASSVGGGTPVEQYF

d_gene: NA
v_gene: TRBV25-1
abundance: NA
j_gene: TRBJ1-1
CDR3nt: TGTGCCAGCGGACCTGACAGTGTCGGAGCTTTCTTT
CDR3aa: CASGPDSVGAFF

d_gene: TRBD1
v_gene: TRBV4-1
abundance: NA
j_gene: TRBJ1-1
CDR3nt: TGCGCCAGCAGCCAAGGCCAGGGGGGTGGCACTGAAGCTTTCTTT
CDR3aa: CASSQGQGGGTEAFF

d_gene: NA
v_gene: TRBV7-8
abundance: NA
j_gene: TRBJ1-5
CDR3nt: TGTGCCAGCAGCTTGGCTAATCAGCCCCAGCATTTT
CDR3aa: CASSLANQPQHF

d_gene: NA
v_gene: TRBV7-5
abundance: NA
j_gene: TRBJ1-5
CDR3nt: TGTGTCAGAAACTTCGGGACAGGGGGGCGGCCCCAGCATTTT
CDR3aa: CVRNFGTGGRPQHF